Given below is one T cell receptor beta chain in context. The data belong to a study of cytomegalovirus exposure and HLA in healthy donors. The PCR contained 60 Vbeta and 13 Jbeta primers. Using immunoSEQ multiplex PCR, the repertoire was profiled, and TCRdb retains in-frame clones only, with some absent. The data contain about 160,000 clones, 80% to 90% of them singletons. The V gene's germline CDR1 is SNHLY and CDR2 FYNNEI. With 4 bases clipped from V and 8 bases from J, the junction kept 13 bases outside the gene matches. CDR3 length equals 15 residues. The source of this sequence is a man between 18 and 35 years old in good health and CMV-seropositive. The sample taken for sequencing was PBMCs. The genes are TRBV2 and TRBJ1-2, with TRBD1 matching 7 bases. CDR3 residues: CASSASPTGSMGYTF. The CDR3 DNA reads TGTGCCAGCAGTGCCTCTCCGACAGGGTCCATGGGCTACACCTTC.